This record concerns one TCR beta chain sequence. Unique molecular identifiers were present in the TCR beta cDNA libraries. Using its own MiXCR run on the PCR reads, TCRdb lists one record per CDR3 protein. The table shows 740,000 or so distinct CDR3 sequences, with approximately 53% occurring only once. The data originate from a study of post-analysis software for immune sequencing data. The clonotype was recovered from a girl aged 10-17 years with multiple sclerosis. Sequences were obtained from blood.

The CDR3 bases are TGTGCCAGCAGCTTCCCCACCGGCCTAATAGAGACCCAGTACTTC. Translating gives CASSFPTGLIETQYF. The chain combines TRBV7-2 with TRBJ2-7; D uncertain. With the DNA end fitting TRBJ2-5 better, the J assignment may be wrong. CDR1 is SGHTA, CDR2 FQGNSA, per germline. This CDR3 is built from 15 residues.